This TCR beta chain originates from a study of blood T cell repertoires in COVID-19. Turning to the study itself: The United States, Italy and Spain supplied acute and convalescent COVID-19 samples. T cells, B-cell-depleted T cells, or PBMCs supplied cDNA or gDNA.

Original processing notes: Reference gene primers were amplified, and this amplification served to estimate nucleated cell counts. Measured with immunoSEQ multiplex PCR; TCRdb has only the in-frame clones, and not every one. V and J calls and clone size follow that table, whereas D and trimming were derived from the DNA. Of 150,000 or so clones listed, around 85% are singletons. V shed 0 bases and J 11 bases; nucleotides not matched to a gene: 4. CDR3 size: 14 residues. The germline gives CDR1 SEHNR, CDR2 FQNEAQ (reference sequence). V and J are TRBV7-9 and TRBJ1-1, with 12 bases lining up with TRBD1. The receptor was derived from an older woman with acute or convalescent COVID-19. The sample comprised peripheral blood. The CDR3 DNA reads TGTGCCAGCAGCTTAGCGGGACAGGGGGCCTGGGCTTTCTTT. It encodes CASSLAGQGAWAFF.